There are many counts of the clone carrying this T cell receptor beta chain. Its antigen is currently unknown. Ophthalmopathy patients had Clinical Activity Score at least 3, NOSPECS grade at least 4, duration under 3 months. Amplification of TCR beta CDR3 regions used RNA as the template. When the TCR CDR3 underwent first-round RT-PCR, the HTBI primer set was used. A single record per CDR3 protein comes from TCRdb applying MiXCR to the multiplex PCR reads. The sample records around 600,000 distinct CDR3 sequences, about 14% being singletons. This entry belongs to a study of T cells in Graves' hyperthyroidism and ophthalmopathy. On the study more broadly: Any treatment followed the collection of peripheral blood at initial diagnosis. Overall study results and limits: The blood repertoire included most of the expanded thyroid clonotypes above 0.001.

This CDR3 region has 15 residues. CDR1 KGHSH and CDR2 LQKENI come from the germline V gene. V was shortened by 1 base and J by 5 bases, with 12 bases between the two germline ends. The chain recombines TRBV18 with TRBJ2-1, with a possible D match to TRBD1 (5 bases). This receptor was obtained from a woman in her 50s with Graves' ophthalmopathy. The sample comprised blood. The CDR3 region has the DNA TGTGCCAGCTCACCACGGGCAGGGTTGGACAATGAGCAGTTCTTC. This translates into CASSPRAGLDNEQFF.